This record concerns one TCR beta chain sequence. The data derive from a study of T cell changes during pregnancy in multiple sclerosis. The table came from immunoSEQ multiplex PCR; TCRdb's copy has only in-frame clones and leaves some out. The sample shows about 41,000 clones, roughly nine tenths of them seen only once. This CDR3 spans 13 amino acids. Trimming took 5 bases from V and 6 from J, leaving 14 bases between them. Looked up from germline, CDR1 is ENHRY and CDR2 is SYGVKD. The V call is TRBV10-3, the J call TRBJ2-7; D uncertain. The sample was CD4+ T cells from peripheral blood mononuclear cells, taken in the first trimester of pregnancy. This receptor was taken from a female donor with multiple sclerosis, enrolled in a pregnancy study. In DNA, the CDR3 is TGTGCCATCAGTCTGCCGGGTTCTGGCGAGCAGTACTTC. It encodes CAISLPGSGEQYF.